This T cell receptor (beta chain) was retrieved from a study of fetal regulatory T cell absence and autoimmunity. Sequenced by immunoSEQ multiplex PCR; TCRdb stores in-frame clones only, minus some. The repertoire consists of approximately 46,000 clones, with roughly four fifths occurring once and the leading ten covering 0.35% to 0.45%. Germline CDR1 is SGHRS and CDR2 is YFSETQ. V lost 2 bases to trimming and J lost 5 bases; unmatched junction nucleotides: 11. This CDR3 is built from 16 residues. This chain links TRBV5-1 with TRBJ1-1, with 8 bases fitting TRBD1. The sequence was collected from a newborn boy with IPEX syndrome. Sequenced: cord blood. For the CDR3, the DNA is TGCGCCAGCAGCTTCTTATCGACAGGGGCGGGGACTGAAGCTTTCTTT. Translation gives CASSFLSTGAGTEAFF.